This T cell receptor beta chain was recovered during a study of graft-versus-host responses after intestinal transplantation. Study summary: Once they had received anti-thymocyte globulin induction, all recipients took tacrolimus and steroids for about three years. Study-wide results and caveats: Allografts of patients with graft-donor T cell macrochimerism showed high graft-versus-host to host-versus-graft clone ratios.

Relative to its sample, this clone is medium-sized. Sequenced by immunoSEQ multiplex PCR; TCRdb stores in-frame clones only, minus some. The table includes some 8,700 clones, roughly 31% detected once. Germline CDR1 and CDR2: SGHDT and YYEEEE. The CDR3 runs 13 residues. Germline trimming cut 4 bases from V and 1 base from J; bases unmatched to any gene: 2. Responder cells labeled with CFSE (roughly 200,000) were co-plated with irradiated stimulator cells labeled with violet dye (roughly 200,000). Upon completion of the reaction, proliferating CFSE-low responders, both CD3+CD4+ and CD3+CD8+, were sorted.

The sequencing here drew on alloreactive CD4+ T cells from a mixed lymphocyte reaction culture, taken before intestinal transplant. Subset reported: CFSE-low proliferating T cells sorted from roughly six-day pre-transplant mixed lymphocyte reaction (GvH or HvG direction). This sequence was found in a human patient who received an intestinal transplant. The chain uses TRBV5-6 and TRBJ2-7; TRBD1 agrees at 7 bases. CDR3 residues: CASSPGQSYEQYF. The CDR3 nucleotides are TGTGCCAGCAGCCCGGGACAGTCCTACGAGCAGTACTTC.